The present TCR beta chain was sequenced within a study of beta chain features in type 1 diabetes. Study overall: Similarity in age, gender and cell yields was seen between patients and healthy donors. The examined sorted cells totaled fewer than 110,000,000 across samples.

Study observations and caveats: Within each of all four CD4+ subsets, Type 1 diabetes patients had TCRB CDR3s that were moderately but significantly shorter. It was possible that PCR favored shorter templates, equally so in patients and controls.

This clone turned up a few times. Its matching antigen is unknown. One end of the junction does not line up with germline, which may come from a read error. CDR3 length equals 12 residues. Germline V gene lookup returns CDR1 SQVTM and CDR2 ANQGSEA. The sequenced template was cDNA made from the entire isolated RNA. Naive, central memory and regulatory T cell samples produced a mean of roughly 3.9 million reads. Method: immunoSEQ multiplex PCR; TCRdb's copy keeps in-frame clones and lacks some. This table has 500,000 to 800,000 clones, around 12% appearing once. V gene TRBV29-1 combines with J gene TRBJ2-7; a weak D match, TRBD1 (6 bases). The sequence was collected from a man aged 25-40 years with type 1 diabetes. The specimen was naive CD4+ T cells from blood. CDR3 protein: CSVAEAGTSKDF. CDR3 DNA: TGCAGCGTTGCGGAGGCCGGGACATCGAAGGACTTC.